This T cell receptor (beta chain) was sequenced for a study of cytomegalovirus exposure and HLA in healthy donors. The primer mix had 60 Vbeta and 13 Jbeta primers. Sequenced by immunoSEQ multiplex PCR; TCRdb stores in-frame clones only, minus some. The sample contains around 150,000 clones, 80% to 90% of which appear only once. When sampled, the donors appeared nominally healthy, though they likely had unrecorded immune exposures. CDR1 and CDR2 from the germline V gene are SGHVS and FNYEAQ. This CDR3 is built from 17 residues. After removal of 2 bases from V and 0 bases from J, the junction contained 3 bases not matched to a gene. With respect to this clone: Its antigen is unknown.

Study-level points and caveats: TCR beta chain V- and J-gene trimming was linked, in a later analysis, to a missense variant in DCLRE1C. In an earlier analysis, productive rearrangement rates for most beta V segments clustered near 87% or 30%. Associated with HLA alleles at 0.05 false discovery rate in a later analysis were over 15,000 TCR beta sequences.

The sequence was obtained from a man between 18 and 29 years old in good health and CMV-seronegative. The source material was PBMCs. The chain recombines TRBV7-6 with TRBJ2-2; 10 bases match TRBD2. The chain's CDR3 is CASSLPSGSPNTGELFF. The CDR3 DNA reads TGTGCCAGCAGCTTACCTAGCGGGAGTCCGAACACCGGGGAGCTGTTTTTT. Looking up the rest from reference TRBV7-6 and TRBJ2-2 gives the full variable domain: GAGVSQSPRYKVTKRGQDVALRCDPISGHVSLYWYRQALGQGPEFLTYFNYEAQQDKSGLPNDRFSAERPEGSISTLTIQRTEQRDSAMYRCASSLPSGSPNTGELFFGEGSRLTVL.